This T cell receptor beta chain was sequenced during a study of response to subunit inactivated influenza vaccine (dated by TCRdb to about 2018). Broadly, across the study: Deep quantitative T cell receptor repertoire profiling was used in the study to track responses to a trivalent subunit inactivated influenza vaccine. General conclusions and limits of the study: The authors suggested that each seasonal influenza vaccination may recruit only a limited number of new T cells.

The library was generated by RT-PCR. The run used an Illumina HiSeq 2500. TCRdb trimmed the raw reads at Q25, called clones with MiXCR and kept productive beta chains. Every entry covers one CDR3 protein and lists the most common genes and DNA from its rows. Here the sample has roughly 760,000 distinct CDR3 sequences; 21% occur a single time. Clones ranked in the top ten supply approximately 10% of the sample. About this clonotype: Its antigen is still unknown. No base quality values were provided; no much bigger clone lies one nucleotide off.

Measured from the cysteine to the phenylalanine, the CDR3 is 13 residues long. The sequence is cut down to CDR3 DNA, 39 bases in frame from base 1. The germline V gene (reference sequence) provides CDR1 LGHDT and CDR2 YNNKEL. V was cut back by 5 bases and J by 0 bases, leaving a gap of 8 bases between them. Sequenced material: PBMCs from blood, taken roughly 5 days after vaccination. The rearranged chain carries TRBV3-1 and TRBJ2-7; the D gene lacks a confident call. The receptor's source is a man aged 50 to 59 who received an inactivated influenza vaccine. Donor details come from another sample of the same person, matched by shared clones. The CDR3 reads CASSKTHSYEQYF. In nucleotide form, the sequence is TGTGCCAGCAGCAAGACTCACTCCTACGAGCAGTACTTC.